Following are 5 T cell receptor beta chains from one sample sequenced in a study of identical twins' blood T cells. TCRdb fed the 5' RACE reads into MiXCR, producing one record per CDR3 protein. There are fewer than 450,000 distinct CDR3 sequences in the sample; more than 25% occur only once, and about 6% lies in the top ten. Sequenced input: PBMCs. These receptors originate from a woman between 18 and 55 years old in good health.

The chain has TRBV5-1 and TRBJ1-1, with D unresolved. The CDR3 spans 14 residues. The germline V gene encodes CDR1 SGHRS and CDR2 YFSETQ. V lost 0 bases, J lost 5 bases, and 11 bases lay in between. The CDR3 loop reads CASSLEGPSTEAFF. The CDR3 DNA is TGCGCCAGCAGCTTGGAGGGCCCCTCGACTGAAGCTTTCTTT.

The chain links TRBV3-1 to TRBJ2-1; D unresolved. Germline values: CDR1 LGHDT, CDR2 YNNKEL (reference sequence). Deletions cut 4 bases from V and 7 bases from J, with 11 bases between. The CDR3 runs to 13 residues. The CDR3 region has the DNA TGTGCCAGCAGCCCCACTCCTTTAAATGAGCAGTTCTTC. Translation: CASSPTPLNEQFF.

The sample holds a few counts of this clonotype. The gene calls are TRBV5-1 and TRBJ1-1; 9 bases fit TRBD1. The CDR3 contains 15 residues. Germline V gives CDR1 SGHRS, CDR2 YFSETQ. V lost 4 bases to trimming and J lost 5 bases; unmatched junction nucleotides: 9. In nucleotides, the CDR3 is TGCGCCAGCAGCCCCTGGACAGGGGCCTTAACTGAAGCTTTCTTT. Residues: CASSPWTGALTEAFF. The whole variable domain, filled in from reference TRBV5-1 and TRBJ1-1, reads KAGVTQTPRYLIKTRGQQVTLSCSPISGHRSVSWYQQTPGQGLQFLFEYFSETQRNKGNFPGRFSGRQFSNSRSEMNVSTLELGDSALYLCASSPWTGALTEAFFGQGTRLTVV.

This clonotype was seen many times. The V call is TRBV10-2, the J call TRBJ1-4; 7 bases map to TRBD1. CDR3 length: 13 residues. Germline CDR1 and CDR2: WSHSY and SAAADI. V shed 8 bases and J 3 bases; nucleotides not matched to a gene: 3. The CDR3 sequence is CASSQGANEKLFF. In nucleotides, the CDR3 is TGCGCCAGCTCTCAGGGGGCTAATGAAAAACTGTTTTTT.

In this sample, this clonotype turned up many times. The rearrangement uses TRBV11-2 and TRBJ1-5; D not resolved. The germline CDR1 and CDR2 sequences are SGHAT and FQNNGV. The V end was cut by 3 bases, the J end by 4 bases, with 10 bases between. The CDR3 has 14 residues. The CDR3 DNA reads TGTGCCAGCAGCTTCGGACCGTTAAATCAGCCCCAGCATTTT. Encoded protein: CASSFGPLNQPQHF.